This T cell receptor beta chain was sequenced during a study of control samples from healthy donors and cancer patients. The V gene lost 4 bases and the J gene lost 8 bases, with 9 bases spanning the gap. Looked up from germline, CDR1 is MNHEY and CDR2 is SMNVEV (reference sequence). This CDR3 comprises 13 residues. Sequencing was performed with immunoSEQ multiplex PCR; in TCRdb, only in-frame clones are kept and a portion is missing. The sample holds 150,000 to 200,000 clones, 80% to 95% seen once. This receptor was taken from a woman aged 25 to 39 in good health. Sequencing was done on a sample of blood. V is TRBV27 and J is TRBJ1-6; D is unresolved. The chain's CDR3 is CASSYVPDSPLHF. The CDR3 coding sequence is TGTGCCAGCAGTTACGTGCCGGATTCACCCCTCCACTTT.